This T cell receptor beta chain was found in a study of CD8 T cells in Susac syndrome. This clonotype was observed a single time. CDR1 and CDR2 (germline): DFQATT, SNEGSKA (reference sequence). Trimming took off 6 bases at V and 4 bases at J, with 12 bases between the two ends. CDR3 size: 12 residues. The authors reverse transcribed roughly 0.5 to 1 ug RNA with random hexamers. TCRdb independently ran MiXCR on the immunoSEQ multiplex PCR reads; one entry per CDR3 protein. There are 150,000 to 200,000 distinct CDR3 sequences in the sample; about 94% occur only once, and 0.098% lies in the top ten. The chain joins TRBV20-1 to TRBJ1-2; D not resolved. Sequenced: CD4+ T cells from PBMCs. This sequence was found in a human donor with Susac syndrome. CDR3: CSAPGRGYGYTF. In DNA form, the CDR3 reads TGCAGTGCCCCCGGGCGGGGCTATGGCTACACCTTC.